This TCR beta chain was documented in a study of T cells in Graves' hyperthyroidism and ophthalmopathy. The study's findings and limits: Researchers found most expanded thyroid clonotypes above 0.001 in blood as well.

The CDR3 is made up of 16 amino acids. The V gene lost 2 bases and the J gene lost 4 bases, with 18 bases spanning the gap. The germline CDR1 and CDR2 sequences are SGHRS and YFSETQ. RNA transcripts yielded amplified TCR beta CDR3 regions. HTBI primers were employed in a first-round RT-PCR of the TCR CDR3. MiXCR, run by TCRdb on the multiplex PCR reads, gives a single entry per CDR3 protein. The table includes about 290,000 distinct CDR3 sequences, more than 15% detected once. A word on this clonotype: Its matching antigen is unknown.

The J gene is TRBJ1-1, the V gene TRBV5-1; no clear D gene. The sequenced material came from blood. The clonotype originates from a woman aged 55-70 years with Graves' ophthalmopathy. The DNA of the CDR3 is TGCGCCAGCAGCTTAGAAAACCGGGCGTCAGGCACTGAAGCTTTCTTT. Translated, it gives CASSLENRASGTEAFF.